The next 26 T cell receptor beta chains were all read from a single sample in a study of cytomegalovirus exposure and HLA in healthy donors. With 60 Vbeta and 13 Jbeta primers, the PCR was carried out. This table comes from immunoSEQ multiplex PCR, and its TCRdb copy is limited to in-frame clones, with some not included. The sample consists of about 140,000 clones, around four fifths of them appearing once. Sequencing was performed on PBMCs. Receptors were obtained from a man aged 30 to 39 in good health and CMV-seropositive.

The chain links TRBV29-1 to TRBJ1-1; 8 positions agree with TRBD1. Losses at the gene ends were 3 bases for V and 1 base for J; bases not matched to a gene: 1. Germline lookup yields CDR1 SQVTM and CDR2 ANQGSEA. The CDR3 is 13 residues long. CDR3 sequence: CSVDGQGNTEAFF. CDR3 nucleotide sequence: TGCAGCGTTGATGGACAGGGGAACACTGAAGCTTTCTTT.

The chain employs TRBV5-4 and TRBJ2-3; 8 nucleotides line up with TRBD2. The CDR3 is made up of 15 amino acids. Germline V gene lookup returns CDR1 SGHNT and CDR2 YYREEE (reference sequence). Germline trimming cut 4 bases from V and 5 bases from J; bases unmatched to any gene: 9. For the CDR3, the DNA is TGTGCCAGCAGCCCAACGGGGGGGCGCATAGATACGCAGTATTTT. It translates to CASSPTGGRIDTQYF.

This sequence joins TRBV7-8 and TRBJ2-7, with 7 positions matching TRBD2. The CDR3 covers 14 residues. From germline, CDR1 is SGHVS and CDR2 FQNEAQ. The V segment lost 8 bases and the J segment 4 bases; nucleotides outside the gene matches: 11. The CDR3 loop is CASRGRAQTYEQYF. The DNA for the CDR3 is TGTGCCAGCCGTGGGAGGGCCCAGACTTACGAGCAGTACTTC.

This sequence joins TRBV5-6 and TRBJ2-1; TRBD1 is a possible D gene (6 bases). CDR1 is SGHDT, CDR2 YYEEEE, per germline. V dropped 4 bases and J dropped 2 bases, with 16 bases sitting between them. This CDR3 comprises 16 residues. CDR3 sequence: CASSAPNRDTYNEQFF. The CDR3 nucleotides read TGTGCCAGCAGCGCCCCCAACCGGGACACCTACAATGAGCAGTTCTTC.

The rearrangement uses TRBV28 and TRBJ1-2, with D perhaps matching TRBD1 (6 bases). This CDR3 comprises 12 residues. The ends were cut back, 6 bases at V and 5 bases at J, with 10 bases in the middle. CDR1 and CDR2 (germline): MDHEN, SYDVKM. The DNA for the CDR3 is TGTGCCAGCAGGGACAGCTTATATGGCTACACCTTC. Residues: CASRDSLYGYTF.

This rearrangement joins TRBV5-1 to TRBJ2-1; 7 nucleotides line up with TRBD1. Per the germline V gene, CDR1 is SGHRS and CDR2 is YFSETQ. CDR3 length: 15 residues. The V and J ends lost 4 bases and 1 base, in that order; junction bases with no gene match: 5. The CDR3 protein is CASSQMTGSYNEQFF. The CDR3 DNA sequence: TGCGCCAGCAGCCAGATGACAGGGTCCTACAATGAGCAGTTCTTC.

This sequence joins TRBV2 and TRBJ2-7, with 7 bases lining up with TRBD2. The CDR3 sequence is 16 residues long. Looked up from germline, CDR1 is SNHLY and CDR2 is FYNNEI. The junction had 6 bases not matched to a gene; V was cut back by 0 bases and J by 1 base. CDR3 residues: CASSEAALAESYEQYF. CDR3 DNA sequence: TGTGCCAGCAGTGAAGCAGCCCTAGCGGAGTCCTACGAGCAGTACTTC.

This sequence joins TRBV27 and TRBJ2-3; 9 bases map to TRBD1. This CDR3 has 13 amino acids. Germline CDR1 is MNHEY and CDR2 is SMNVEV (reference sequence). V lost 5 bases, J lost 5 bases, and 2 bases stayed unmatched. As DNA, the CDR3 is TGTGCCAGCAGTCGACAGGGGGGAGATACGCAGTATTTT. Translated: CASSRQGGDTQYF.

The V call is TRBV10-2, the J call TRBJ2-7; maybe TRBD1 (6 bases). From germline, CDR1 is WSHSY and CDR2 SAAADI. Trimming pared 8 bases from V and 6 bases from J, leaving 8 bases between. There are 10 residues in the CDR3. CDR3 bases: TGCGCCAGCGCAGGGGCCGAGCAGTACTTC. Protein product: CASAGAEQYF.

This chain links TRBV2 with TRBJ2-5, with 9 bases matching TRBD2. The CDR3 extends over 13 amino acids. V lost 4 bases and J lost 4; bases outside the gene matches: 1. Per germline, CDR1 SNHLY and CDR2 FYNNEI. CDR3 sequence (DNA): TGTGCCAGCAGTGTGCGGGGGGGAGAGACCCAGTACTTC. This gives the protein CASSVRGGETQYF. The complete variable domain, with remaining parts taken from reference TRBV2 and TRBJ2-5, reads EPEVTQTPSHQVTQMGQEVILRCVPISNHLYFYWYRQILGQKVEFLVSFYNNEISEKSEIFDDQFSVERPDGSNFTLKIRSTKLEDSAMYFCASSVRGGETQYFGPGTRLLVL.

This chain's CDR3 is CASSSGRDSQRDQPQHF. DNA for the CDR3: TGTGCCAGCAGCTCCGGAAGGGACAGTCAAAGGGATCAGCCCCAGCATTTT. This chain uses TRBV9 with TRBJ1-5, with TRBD1 matching over 7 bases. The CDR3 has 17 amino acids. From germline, CDR1 is SGDLS and CDR2 YYNGEE. The V segment lost 4 bases and the J segment 5 bases; nucleotides outside the gene matches: 15.

The CDR3 spells CASSVAGSNTGELFF. CDR3 coding DNA: TGTGCCAGCAGCGTGGCAGGTAGTAACACCGGGGAGCTGTTTTTT. V and J are TRBV9 and TRBJ2-2, with D hard to call. V was cut by 2 bases and J by 2 bases, with 10 bases left in between. Germline CDR1 and CDR2: SGDLS and YYNGEE. CDR3 length: 15 residues. Based on the CDR3 plus reference TRBV9 and TRBJ2-2, the full variable domain is DSGVTQTPKHLITATGQRVTLRCSPRSGDLSVYWYQQSLDQGLQFLIQYYNGEERAKGNILERFSAQQFPDLHSELNLSSLELGDSALYFCASSVAGSNTGELFFGEGSRLTVL.

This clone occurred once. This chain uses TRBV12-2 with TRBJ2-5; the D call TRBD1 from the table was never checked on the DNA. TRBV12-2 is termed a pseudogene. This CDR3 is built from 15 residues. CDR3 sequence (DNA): TGTGCAAGTCGCCCCCCTAGGGGGCCCCAGGAGACCCAGTACTTC. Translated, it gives CASRPPRGPQETQYF.

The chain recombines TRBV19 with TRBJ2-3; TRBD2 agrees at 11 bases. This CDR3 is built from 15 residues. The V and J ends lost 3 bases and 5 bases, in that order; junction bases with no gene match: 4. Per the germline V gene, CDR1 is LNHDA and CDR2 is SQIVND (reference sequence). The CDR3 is CASSITSGGRDTQYF. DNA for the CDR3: TGTGCCAGTAGTATCACTAGCGGGGGAAGAGATACGCAGTATTTT.

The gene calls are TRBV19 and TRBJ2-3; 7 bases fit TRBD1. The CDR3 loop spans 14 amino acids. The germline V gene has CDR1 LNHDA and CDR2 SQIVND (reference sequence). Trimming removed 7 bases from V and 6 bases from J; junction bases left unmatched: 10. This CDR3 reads CASKGTGELDTQYF. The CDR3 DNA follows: TGTGCCAGTAAAGGAACAGGGGAGTTGGATACGCAGTATTTT.

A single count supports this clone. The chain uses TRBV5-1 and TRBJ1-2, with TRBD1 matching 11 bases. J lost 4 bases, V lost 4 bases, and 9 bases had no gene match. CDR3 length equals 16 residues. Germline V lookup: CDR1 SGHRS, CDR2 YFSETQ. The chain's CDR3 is CASSHRTGGSGYGYTF. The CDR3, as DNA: TGCGCCAGCAGCCATAGGACAGGGGGCTCGGGCTATGGCTACACCTTC. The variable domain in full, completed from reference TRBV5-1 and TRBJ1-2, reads KAGVTQTPRYLIKTRGQQVTLSCSPISGHRSVSWYQQTPGQGLQFLFEYFSETQRNKGNFPGRFSGRQFSNSRSEMNVSTLELGDSALYLCASSHRTGGSGYGYTFGSGTRLTVV.

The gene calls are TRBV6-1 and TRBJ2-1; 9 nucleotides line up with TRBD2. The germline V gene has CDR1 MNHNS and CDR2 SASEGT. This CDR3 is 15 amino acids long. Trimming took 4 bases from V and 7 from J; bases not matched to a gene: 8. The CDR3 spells CASSGYQRGANEQFF. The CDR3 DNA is TGTGCCAGCAGTGGTTATCAGCGGGGGGCAAATGAGCAGTTCTTC.

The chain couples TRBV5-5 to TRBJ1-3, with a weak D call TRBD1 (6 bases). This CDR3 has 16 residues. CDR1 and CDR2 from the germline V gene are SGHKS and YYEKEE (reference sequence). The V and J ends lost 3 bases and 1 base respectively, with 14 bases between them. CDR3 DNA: TGTGCCAGCAGCTCCCGGACAGTTTCATCTGGAAACACCATATATTTT. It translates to CASSSRTVSSGNTIYF.

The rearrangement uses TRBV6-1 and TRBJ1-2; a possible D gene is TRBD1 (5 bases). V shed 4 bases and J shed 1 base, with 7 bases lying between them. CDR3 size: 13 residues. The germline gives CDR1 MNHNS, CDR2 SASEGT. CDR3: CASSGQLNYGYTF. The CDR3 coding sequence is TGTGCCAGCAGTGGACAGCTTAACTATGGCTACACCTTC.

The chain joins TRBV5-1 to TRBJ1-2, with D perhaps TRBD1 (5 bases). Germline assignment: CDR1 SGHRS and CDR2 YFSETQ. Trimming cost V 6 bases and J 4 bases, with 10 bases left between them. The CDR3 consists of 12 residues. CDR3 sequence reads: CASTGVGYGYTF. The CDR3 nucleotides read TGCGCCAGCACGGGGGTCGGCTATGGCTACACCTTC.

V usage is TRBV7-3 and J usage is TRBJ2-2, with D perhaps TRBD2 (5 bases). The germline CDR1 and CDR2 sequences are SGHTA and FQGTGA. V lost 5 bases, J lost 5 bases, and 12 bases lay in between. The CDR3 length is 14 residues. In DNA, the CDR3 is TGTGCCAGCAGCCCCCCGGGCGGGACCGGGGAGCTGTTTTTT. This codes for CASSPPGGTGELFF.

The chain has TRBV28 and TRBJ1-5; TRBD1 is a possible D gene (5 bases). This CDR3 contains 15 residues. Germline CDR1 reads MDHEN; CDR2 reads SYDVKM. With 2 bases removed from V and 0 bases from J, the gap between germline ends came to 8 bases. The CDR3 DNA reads TGTGCCAGCAGTTTAAGGACACCTAGCAATCAGCCCCAGCATTTT. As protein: CASSLRTPSNQPQHF.

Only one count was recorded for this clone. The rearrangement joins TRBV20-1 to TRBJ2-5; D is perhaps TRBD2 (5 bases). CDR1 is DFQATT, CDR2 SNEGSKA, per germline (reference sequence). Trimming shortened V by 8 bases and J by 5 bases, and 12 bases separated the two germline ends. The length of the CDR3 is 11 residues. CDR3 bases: TGCAGTTGGAGGCTAGGCGAGACCCAGTACTTC. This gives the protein CSWRLGETQYF.

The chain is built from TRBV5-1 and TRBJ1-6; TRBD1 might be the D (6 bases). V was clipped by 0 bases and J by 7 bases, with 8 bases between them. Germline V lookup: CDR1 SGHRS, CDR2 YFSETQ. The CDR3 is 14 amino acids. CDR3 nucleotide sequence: TGCGCCAGCAGCTTGGAACAGGGAAATTCACCCCTCCACTTT. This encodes CASSLEQGNSPLHF.

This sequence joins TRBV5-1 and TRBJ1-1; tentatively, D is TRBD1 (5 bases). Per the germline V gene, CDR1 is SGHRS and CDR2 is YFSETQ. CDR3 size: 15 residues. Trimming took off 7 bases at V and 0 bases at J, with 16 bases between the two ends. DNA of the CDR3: TGCGCCAGCGGCCATCTGGACACTTTGAACACTGAAGCTTTCTTT. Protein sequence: CASGHLDTLNTEAFF.

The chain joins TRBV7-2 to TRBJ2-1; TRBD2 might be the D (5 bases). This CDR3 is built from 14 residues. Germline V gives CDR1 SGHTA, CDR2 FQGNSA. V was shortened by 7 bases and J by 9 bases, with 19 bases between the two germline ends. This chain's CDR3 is CASTPSPASIEQFF. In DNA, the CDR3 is TGTGCCAGCACCCCGTCCCCGGCTAGCATTGAGCAGTTCTTC.